A selection of T cell receptor beta chains follows, all from one sample in a study of T cells in tumors after PD-1 blockade. The table came from immunoSEQ multiplex PCR; TCRdb's copy has only in-frame clones and leaves some out. The table records approximately 59,000 clones, 80% of them present only once. Sequencing was performed on PBMCs, taken before anti-PD-1 treatment. The receptors derive from a human donor with basal cell carcinoma. Both conserved end residues are part of each CDR3. The order of the fields is D gene, J gene, clone size, V gene, CDR3 protein, CDR3 DNA. A D gene is named only where the DNA matches it firmly. Some rows have no size entry. The others give once, few or many, or a class for an expanded clone.

- TRBJ1-3 - TRBV19 CASSLGRQSGNTIYF TGTGCCAGTAGTCTGGGGCGACAGTCTGGAAACACCATATATTTT
TRBD2 TRBJ2-1 - TRBV5-1 CASSGLAHGSYNEQFF TGCGCCAGCAGCGGACTAGCGCACGGCTCCTACAATGAGCAGTTCTTC
- TRBJ2-3 - TRBV6-5 CASSRLASPPDTQYF TGTGCCAGCAGCCGCCTAGCGTCGCCGCCAGATACGCAGTATTTT
TRBD1 TRBJ1-1 - TRBV18 CASSRTGPDTEAFF TGTGCCAGCTCACGGACAGGTCCAGACACTGAAGCTTTCTTT
- TRBJ2-4 few TRBV10-1 CAPQTVLLAKNIQYF TGCGCCCCACAGACAGTCCTACTAGCCAAAAACATTCAGTACTTC
- TRBJ1-1 - TRBV10-1 CASRAGLDTEAFF TGCGCCAGCAGAGCCGGGCTCGACACTGAAGCTTTCTTT
- TRBJ2-1 - TRBV7-3 CASSSNWGSEQFF TGTGCCAGCAGCTCAAACTGGGGCTCAGAGCAGTTCTTC
TRBD2 TRBJ2-7 - TRBV7-2 CASSLGLAFHEQYF TGTGCCAGCAGCTTAGGACTAGCGTTCCACGAGCAGTACTTC
TRBD2 TRBJ2-2 - TRBV30 CAWSGTSTGELFF TGTGCCTGGAGCGGGACTAGCACCGGGGAGCTGTTTTTT
- TRBJ2-7 - TRBV5-5 CASSLVPVSYEQYF TGTGCCAGCAGCTTGGTACCAGTCTCCTACGAGCAGTACTTC
TRBD1 TRBJ1-1 - TRBV9 CASSVAPTGGRTEAFF TGTGCCAGCAGCGTAGCCCCCACAGGGGGCCGTACTGAAGCTTTCTTT
TRBD2 TRBJ2-2 - TRBV9 CASTPLSGGPTGELFF TGTGCCAGCACCCCCTTGAGCGGGGGACCTACCGGGGAGCTGTTTTTT
TRBD1 TRBJ2-4 - TRBV18 CASSPQRGQGNIQYF TGTGCCAGCTCACCACAGAGGGGGCAGGGAAACATTCAGTACTTC
- TRBJ2-3 - TRBV7-9 CASSQRSTSTDTQYF TGTGCCAGCAGCCAACGTTCGACTAGCACAGATACGCAGTATTTT
- TRBJ1-5 - TRBV19 CASRYKLYSNQPQHF TGTGCCAGTAGATACAAACTATATAGCAATCAGCCCCAGCATTTT
TRBD1 TRBJ1-1 - TRBV9 CASSPDRDRVPEAFF TGTGCCAGCAGCCCGGACCGTGACAGGGTTCCTGAAGCTTTCTTT
TRBD1 TRBJ1-5 - TRBV2 CASRNRGGQPQHF TGTGCCAGCAGGAACAGGGGTGGGCAGCCCCAGCATTTT
TRBD1 TRBJ2-7 - TRBV6-6 CASNGQGAGEQYF TGTGCCAGCAACGGACAGGGGGCAGGCGAGCAGTACTTC
TRBD1 TRBJ2-7 - TRBV13 CASSSTDRDEQYF TGTGCCAGCAGCTCAACGGACAGGGACGAGCAGTACTTC
- TRBJ2-3 - TRBV7-3 CASRIGTQADTQYF TGTGCCAGCAGGATTGGGACCCAGGCAGATACGCAGTATTTT
- TRBJ2-2 - TRBV21-1 CASSGKHTNTGELFF TGTGCCAGCAGCGGCAAGCACACGAACACCGGGGAGCTGTTTTTT
- TRBJ1-1 - TRBV6-4 CASRHGQNTEAFF TGTGCCAGCAGACACGGACAGAACACTGAAGCTTTCTTT
TRBD1 TRBJ2-7 - TRBV19 CASAKPGTGDEQYF TGTGCCAGTGCCAAACCCGGGACAGGGGACGAGCAGTACTTC
- TRBJ2-5 - TRBV5-1 CASSLGTEETQYF TGCGCCAGCAGCTTGGGGACAGAAGAGACCCAGTACTTC
- TRBJ2-1 - TRBV12-3/TRBV12-4 CASSWGNEQFF TGTGCCAGCAGTTGGGGCAATGAGCAGTTCTTC
- TRBJ1-4 - TRBV5-6 CASSLWGAREKLFF TGTGCCAGCAGCTTGTGGGGGGCGAGAGAAAAACTGTTTTTT
- TRBJ2-1 - TRBV6-5 CASSFVTQRNEQFF TGTGCCAGCAGTTTTGTGACACAACGGAATGAGCAGTTCTTC
- TRBJ2-5 - TRBV5-1 CASSLVRGLQETQYF TGCGCCAGCAGCTTGGTAAGGGGCTTACAGGAGACCCAGTACTTC
TRBD1 TRBJ2-5 - TRBV2 CASRGDSQETQYF TGTGCCAGCAGAGGGGACAGCCAAGAGACCCAGTACTTC
- TRBJ1-2 once TRBV4-2 CASSQPSVGGYTF TGTGCCAGCAGCCAGCCTTCTGTGGGTGGCTACACCTTC
- TRBJ2-3 - TRBV7-2 CASSLADEWGASTDTQYF TGTGCCAGCAGCTTAGCGGACGAGTGGGGGGCGAGCACAGATACGCAGTATTTT
TRBD2 TRBJ2-2 once TRBV5-6 CASSGGLVLDGELFF TGTGCCAGCAGCGGGGGACTAGTTCTCGACGGGGAGCTGTTTTTT
- TRBJ1-3 - TRBV5-5 CASSLVLRREYSGNTIYF TGTGCCAGCAGCTTGGTACTCAGGAGGGAGTACTCTGGAAACACCATATATTTT
- TRBJ1-2 - TRBV19 CASRPLQEERNYGYTF TGTGCCAGTAGACCCTTACAGGAAGAGAGGAACTATGGCTACACCTTC
- TRBJ1-3 - TRBV5-1 CASSPGGGRGNTIYF TGCGCCAGCAGCCCCGGCGGGGGGCGTGGAAACACCATATATTTT
- TRBJ2-7 - TRBV14 CASRTDGTYEQYF TGTGCCAGCAGAACGGACGGAACCTACGAGCAGTACTTC
TRBD1 TRBJ1-2 - TRBV3-1/TRBV3-2 CASSQGGTDYTF TGTGCCAGCAGCCAAGGAGGGACAGACTACACCTTC
TRBD1 TRBJ1-1 - TRBV3-1/TRBV3-2 CASSHRQGDTEAFF TGTGCCAGCAGCCATAGACAGGGAGACACTGAAGCTTTCTTT
- TRBJ1-2 - TRBV9 CASSPGGVNAYGYTF TGTGCCAGCAGCCCCGGGGGGGTGAATGCCTATGGCTACACCTTC
- TRBJ2-7 once TRBV5-1 CASSWRQAKGDEQYF TGCGCCAGCAGTTGGAGACAGGCCAAGGGGGACGAGCAGTACTTC
TRBD1 TRBJ2-7 - TRBV2 CASSEAAGGDYEQYF TGTGCCAGCAGTGAAGCGGCAGGGGGCGACTACGAGCAGTACTTC
- TRBJ2-2 few TRBV19 CASSIWGDTGELFF TGTGCCAGTAGTATCTGGGGGGATACCGGGGAGCTGTTTTTT
TRBD2 TRBJ2-2 once TRBV30 CAWSVRGEGRANTGELFF TGTGCCTGGAGTGTACGGGGCGAGGGGAGGGCGAACACCGGGGAGCTGTTTTTT
- TRBJ2-7 - TRBV7-9 CASSLASALRGRSSYEQYF TGTGCCAGCAGCTTAGCTTCCGCTTTGAGGGGGAGAAGCTCCTACGAGCAGTACTTC
- TRBJ1-1 - TRBV6-5 CASSYGGLNTEAFF TGTGCCAGCAGTTACGGGGGACTGAACACTGAAGCTTTCTTT
- TRBJ1-4 few TRBV3-1/TRBV3-2 CASSQLGGPEKLFF TGTGCCAGCAGCCAATTAGGAGGGCCCGAAAAACTGTTTTTT
TRBD1 TRBJ1-2 - TRBV11-3 CASSLTNRGDGYTF TGTGCCAGCAGCTTAACCAACAGGGGGGATGGCTACACCTTC
- TRBJ1-1 - TRBV5-6 CASSKWNTEAFF TGTGCCAGCTCAAAATGGAACACTGAAGCTTTCTTT
- TRBJ1-2 - TRBV3-1/TRBV3-2 CASSQGGEKGYTF TGTGCCAGCAGCCAAGGGGGAGAGAAGGGCTACACCTTC
TRBD1 TRBJ2-6 - TRBV18 CASSPNYRGNNVLTF TGTGCCAGCTCACCAAATTACAGGGGGAACAACGTCCTGACTTTC
- TRBJ2-5 - TRBV5-8 CASSLEETQYF TGTGCCAGCAGCCTGGAAGAGACCCAGTACTTC
TRBD1 TRBJ2-3 - TRBV5-5 CASSETGWTQYF TGTGCCAGCAGCGAGACAGGGTGGACGCAGTATTTT
- TRBJ2-1 - TRBV13 CASSLLRSFYNEQFF TGTGCCAGCAGCTTATTACGGAGTTTCTACAATGAGCAGTTCTTC